This T cell receptor beta chain was recovered during a study of T cell responses to AZD1222 COVID-19 vaccine. Study-wide context: The study pooled second doses at about 4 or about 12 weeks.

In germline, CDR1 is SGDLS, CDR2 YYNGEE. This CDR3 comprises 13 residues. V dropped 0 bases and J dropped 0 bases, with 2 bases sitting between them. Findings and caveats of the study: Most donors were white British, females outnumbered males, and clonal diversity was possibly underestimated. Sampling captured repertoires only after the peak T cell response. Only a handful of AZD1222 recipients, roughly 6 in all, had baseline seropositivity.

Profiled with immunoSEQ multiplex PCR; TCRdb holds only in-frame clones, not every one. The data show some 150,000 clones, with over 75% seen just once and 1.5% to 2% held by the top ten. In regard to this clone: Its specificity is unknown. Other DNA sequences within the sample encode an identical CDR3.

The receptor's source is an adult in good health. The sample was peripheral blood, taken on day 0 of AZD1222 vaccination. The V and J genes are TRBV9 and TRBJ2-3; D unresolved. The CDR3 region has the DNA TGTGCCAGCAGCGTAGGGAGCACAGATACGCAGTATTTT. Translation gives CASSVGSTDTQYF.